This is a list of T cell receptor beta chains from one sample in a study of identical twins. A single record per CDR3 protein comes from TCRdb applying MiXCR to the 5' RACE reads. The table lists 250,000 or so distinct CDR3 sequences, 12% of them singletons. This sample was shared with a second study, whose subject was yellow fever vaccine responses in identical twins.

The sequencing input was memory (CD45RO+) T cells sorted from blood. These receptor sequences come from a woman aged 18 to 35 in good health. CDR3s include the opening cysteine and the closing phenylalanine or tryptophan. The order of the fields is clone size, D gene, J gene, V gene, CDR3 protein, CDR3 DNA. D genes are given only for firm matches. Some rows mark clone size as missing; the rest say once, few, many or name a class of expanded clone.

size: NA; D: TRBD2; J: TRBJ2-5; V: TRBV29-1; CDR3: CSVELGGRGETQYF; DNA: TGCAGCGTTGAATTAGGCGGGAGAGGGGAGACCCAGTACTTC
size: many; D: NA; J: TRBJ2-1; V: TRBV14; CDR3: CASSPHSDSYNEQFF; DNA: TGTGCCAGCAGCCCCCATTCCGACTCCTACAATGAGCAGTTCTTC
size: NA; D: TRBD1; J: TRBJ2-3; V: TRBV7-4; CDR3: CASSLGTGGITDTQYF; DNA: TGTGCCAGCAGCTTAGGGACAGGGGGTATAACAGATACGCAGTATTTT
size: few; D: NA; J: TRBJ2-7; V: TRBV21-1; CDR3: CASSKFWGEAYEQYF; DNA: TGTGCCAGCAGCAAATTTTGGGGAGAGGCCTACGAGCAGTACTTC
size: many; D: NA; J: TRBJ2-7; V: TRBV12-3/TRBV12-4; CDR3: CASSLRGAGTYEQYF; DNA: TGTGCCAGCAGTTTACGCGGGGCCGGAACCTACGAGCAGTACTTC
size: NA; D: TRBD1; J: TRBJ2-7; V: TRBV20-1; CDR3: CSASYRGQGYEQYF; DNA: TGCAGTGCTAGTTATCGGGGACAGGGCTACGAGCAGTACTTC
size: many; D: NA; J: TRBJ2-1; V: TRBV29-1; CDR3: CSVDFLALKEQFF; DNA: TGCAGCGTTGATTTTCTAGCATTAAAGGAGCAGTTCTTC
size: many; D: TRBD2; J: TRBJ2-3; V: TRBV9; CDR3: CASSTSGGTDTQYF; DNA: TGTGCCAGCAGCACTAGCGGGGGCACAGATACGCAGTATTTT
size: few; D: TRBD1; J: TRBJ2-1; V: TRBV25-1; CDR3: CASSATQGAGAQFF; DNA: TGTGCCAGCAGTGCGACTCAGGGGGCAGGAGCTCAGTTCTTC
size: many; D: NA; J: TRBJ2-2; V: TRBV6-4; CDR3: CASSPGEAGELFF; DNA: TGTGCCAGCAGTCCAGGGGAGGCCGGGGAGCTGTTTTTT
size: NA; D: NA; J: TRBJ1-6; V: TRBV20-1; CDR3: CSARDSRSNSPLHF; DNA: TGCAGTGCTAGAGATAGCCGGTCTAATTCACCCCTCCACTTT
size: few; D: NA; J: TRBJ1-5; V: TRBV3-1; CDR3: CASSQDTGPGLQPQHF; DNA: TGTGCCAGCAGCCAAGATACGGGGCCGGGCCTTCAGCCCCAGCATTTT
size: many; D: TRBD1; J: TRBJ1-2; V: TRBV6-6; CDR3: CATSGQAGNYGYTF; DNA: TGTGCCACCTCCGGACAGGCAGGGAACTATGGCTACACCTTC
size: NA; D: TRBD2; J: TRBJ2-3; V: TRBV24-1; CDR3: CATGGTSGTPDTQYF; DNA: TGTGCCACCGGTGGGACTAGCGGCACCCCAGATACGCAGTATTTT
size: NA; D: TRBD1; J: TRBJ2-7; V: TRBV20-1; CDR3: CSAPTGVLEQYF; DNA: TGCAGTGCTCCTACAGGGGTTCTCGAGCAGTACTTC
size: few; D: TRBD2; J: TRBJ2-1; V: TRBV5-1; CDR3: CASSFSGNTYNEQFF; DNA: TGCGCCAGCAGCTTTAGCGGGAATACCTACAATGAGCAGTTCTTC
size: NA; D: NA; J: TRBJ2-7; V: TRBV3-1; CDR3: CASSPPTGLREQYF; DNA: TGTGCCAGCAGCCCTCCTACTGGTCTTAGGGAGCAGTACTTC
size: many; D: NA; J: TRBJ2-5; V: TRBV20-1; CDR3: CSASGRESKYQETQYF; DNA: TGCAGTGCTAGTGGTAGGGAGTCCAAGTACCAAGAGACCCAGTACTTC
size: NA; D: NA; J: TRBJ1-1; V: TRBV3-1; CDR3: CASSQWSEGHGTEAFF; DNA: TGTGCCAGCAGCCAATGGTCCGAGGGGCACGGCACTGAAGCTTTCTTT
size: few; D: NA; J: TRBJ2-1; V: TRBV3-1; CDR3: CASSQEHVSDNEQFF; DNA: TGTGCCAGCAGCCAAGAACACGTTTCCGACAATGAGCAGTTCTTC